Listed below are T cell receptor beta chains from one sample, sequenced in a study of shared clonotypes between healthy human individuals. Here immunoSEQ multiplex PCR was the method, and the copy in TCRdb shows in-frame clones only, minus some. The sample records roughly 2,000,000 clones, 85% to 95% being singletons. The material sequenced was naive CD8+ T cells from PBMCs. The receptor source for this set is a man in his late teens or twenties in good health. Some clones in this sample may be carry-over from other donors' samples. Each CDR3 is given with its conserved first and last residue. Fields, in order: J gene, V gene, clone size, D gene, CDR3 protein, CDR3 DNA. D genes are given only for firm matches. Size values are once, few and many counts, or a class for expanded clones, and some rows have none.

J: TRBJ2-1
V: TRBV4-3
size: -
D: -
CDR3: CASSQEASYNEQFF
DNA: TGCGCCAGCAGCCAAGAAGCCTCCTACAATGAGCAGTTCTTC

J: TRBJ2-7
V: TRBV6-5
size: -
D: TRBD2
CDR3: CASSWTGGSSYEQYF
DNA: TGTGCCAGCAGTTGGACGGGAGGGAGCTCCTACGAGCAGTACTTC

J: TRBJ2-1
V: TRBV7-9
size: -
D: -
CDR3: CASSTSGTYKSYNEQFF
DNA: TGTGCCAGCAGCACATCGGGGACGTACAAGTCCTACAATGAGCAGTTCTTC

J: TRBJ2-7
V: TRBV29-1
size: -
D: TRBD2
CDR3: CSAEITSGTYEQYF
DNA: TGCAGCGCTGAGATAACTAGCGGGACCTACGAGCAGTACTTC

J: TRBJ1-1
V: TRBV28
size: -
D: -
CDR3: CASGIEEGNTEAFF
DNA: TGTGCCAGCGGGATAGAAGAGGGGAACACTGAAGCTTTCTTT

J: TRBJ2-2
V: TRBV4-3
size: -
D: TRBD1
CDR3: CASSQGFLGTGTSGTGELFF
DNA: TGCGCCAGCAGCCAAGGGTTCCTGGGGACAGGGACTTCTGGCACCGGGGAGCTGTTTTTT

J: TRBJ1-1
V: TRBV29-1
size: few
D: TRBD1
CDR3: CSAGTGGFTEAFF
DNA: TGCAGCGCCGGGACAGGGGGCTTCACTGAAGCTTTCTTT

J: TRBJ2-1
V: TRBV4-1
size: -
D: -
CDR3: CASSQGSGPSRNEQFF
DNA: TGCGCCAGCAGCCAAGGGTCAGGACCAAGTCGCAATGAGCAGTTCTTC

J: TRBJ2-7
V: TRBV19
size: -
D: TRBD2
CDR3: CASSPSLVKRGSYEQYF
DNA: TGTGCCAGTAGTCCATCCCTTGTGAAGCGGGGCTCCTACGAGCAGTACTTC

J: TRBJ2-7
V: TRBV9
size: -
D: TRBD2
CDR3: CASSVMSGSSYEQYF
DNA: TGTGCCAGCAGCGTAATGAGCGGGAGCTCCTACGAGCAGTACTTC

J: TRBJ2-7
V: TRBV7-9
size: -
D: -
CDR3: CASSSPSSYEQYF
DNA: TGTGCCAGCAGCTCCCCGAGCTCCTACGAGCAGTACTTC

J: TRBJ1-1
V: TRBV2
size: few
D: -
CDR3: CASGYTEAFF
DNA: TGTGCCAGCGGGTACACTGAAGCTTTCTTT

J: TRBJ2-7
V: TRBV28
size: -
D: TRBD1
CDR3: CASTRTGGSYEQYF
DNA: TGTGCCAGCACTAGGACAGGGGGGTCCTACGAGCAGTACTTC

J: TRBJ2-3
V: TRBV5-1
size: -
D: TRBD2
CDR3: CASSPREGLGDTQYF
DNA: TGCGCCAGCAGCCCCCGGGAGGGCCTTGGAGATACGCAGTATTTT

J: TRBJ2-2
V: TRBV29-1
size: -
D: -
CDR3: CSGFIWGTLTGELFF
DNA: TGCAGCGGGTTTATCTGGGGGACGCTCACCGGGGAGCTGTTTTTT

J: TRBJ1-4
V: TRBV7-9
size: -
D: TRBD1
CDR3: CATRQGREKLFF
DNA: TGTGCCACCAGACAGGGGAGAGAAAAACTGTTTTTT